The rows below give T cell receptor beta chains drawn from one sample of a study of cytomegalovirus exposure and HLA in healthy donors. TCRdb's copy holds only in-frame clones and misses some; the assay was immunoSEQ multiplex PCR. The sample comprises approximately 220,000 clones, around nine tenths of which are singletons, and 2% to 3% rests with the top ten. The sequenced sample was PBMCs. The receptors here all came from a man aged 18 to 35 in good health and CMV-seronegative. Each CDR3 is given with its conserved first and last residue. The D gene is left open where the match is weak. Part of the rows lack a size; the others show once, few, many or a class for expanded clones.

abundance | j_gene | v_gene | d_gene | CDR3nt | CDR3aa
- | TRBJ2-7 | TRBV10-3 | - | TGTGCCATCAGTGAGTCGAAGACTATTACCTACGAGCAGTACTTC | CAISESKTITYEQYF
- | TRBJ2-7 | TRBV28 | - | TGTGCCAGCAGTTTAGTCGGTCGAACAGGTCCCGAGCAGTACTTC | CASSLVGRTGPEQYF
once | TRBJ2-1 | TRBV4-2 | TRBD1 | TGTGCCAGCAGCCAAGAATACGAGGGGGCTTCCTACAATGAGCAGTTCTTC | CASSQEYEGASYNEQFF
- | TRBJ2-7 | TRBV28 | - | TGTGCCAGCAGGGAACAGGGTGTCGACGAGCAGTACTTC | CASREQGVDEQYF
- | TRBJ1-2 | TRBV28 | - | TGTGCCAGCACCCTGGGACAAATGCACTACACCTTC | CASTLGQMHYTF
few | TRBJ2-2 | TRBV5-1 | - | TGCGCCAGCAGCTCCGGGTCCCGGAACACCGGGGAGCTGTTTTTT | CASSSGSRNTGELFF
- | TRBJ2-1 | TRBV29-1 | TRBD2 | TGCAGCGTTCAAAAAGAGGGAGGGACTAGCCGAAACAATGAGCAGTTCTTC | CSVQKEGGTSRNNEQFF
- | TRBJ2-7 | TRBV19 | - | TGTGCCAGTAGTCGGATAGCGAACGAGAATCGGTACTTC | CASSRIANENRYF
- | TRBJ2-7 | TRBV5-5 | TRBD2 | TGTGCCAGCAGCGCCTCGGGACTAGGACCCTACGAGCAGTACTTC | CASSASGLGPYEQYF
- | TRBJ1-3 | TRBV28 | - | TGTGCCAGCAGTTCCTCAGGGACTGGAAACACCATATATTTT | CASSSSGTGNTIYF
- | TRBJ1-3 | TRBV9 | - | TGTGCCAGCAGCGTCGGGGGGCTAACGCGAAACACCATATATTTT | CASSVGGLTRNTIYF
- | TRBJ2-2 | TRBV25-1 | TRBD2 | TGTGCCAGCAGCTCCGGGACTAGTACTTATCTAAACACCGGGGAGCTGTTTTTT | CASSSGTSTYLNTGELFF
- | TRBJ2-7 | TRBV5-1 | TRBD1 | TGCGCCAGCAGGGACGTCCCGGGACAGGGGGCTTACGAGCAGTACTTC | CASRDVPGQGAYEQYF
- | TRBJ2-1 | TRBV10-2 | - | TGCGCCAGCGGGGGCAAGAGCTCCTACAATGAGCAGTTCTTC | CASGGKSSYNEQFF
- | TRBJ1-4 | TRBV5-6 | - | TGTGCCAGCAGCCCCCGAGGTGGCACTAATGAAAAACTGTTTTTT | CASSPRGGTNEKLFF
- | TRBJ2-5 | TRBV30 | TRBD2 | TGTGCCTGGAGTTGGACTAGCGGGGGAGCTGAGACCCAGTACTTC | CAWSWTSGGAETQYF
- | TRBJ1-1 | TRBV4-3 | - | TGCGCCAGCAGCCAAGAACAGGGTGACACTGAAGCTTTCTTT | CASSQEQGDTEAFF
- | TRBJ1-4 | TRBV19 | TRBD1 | TGTGCCAGTAGTATTTTCGGGACAGGGAAAGAAAAACTGTTTTTT | CASSIFGTGKEKLFF